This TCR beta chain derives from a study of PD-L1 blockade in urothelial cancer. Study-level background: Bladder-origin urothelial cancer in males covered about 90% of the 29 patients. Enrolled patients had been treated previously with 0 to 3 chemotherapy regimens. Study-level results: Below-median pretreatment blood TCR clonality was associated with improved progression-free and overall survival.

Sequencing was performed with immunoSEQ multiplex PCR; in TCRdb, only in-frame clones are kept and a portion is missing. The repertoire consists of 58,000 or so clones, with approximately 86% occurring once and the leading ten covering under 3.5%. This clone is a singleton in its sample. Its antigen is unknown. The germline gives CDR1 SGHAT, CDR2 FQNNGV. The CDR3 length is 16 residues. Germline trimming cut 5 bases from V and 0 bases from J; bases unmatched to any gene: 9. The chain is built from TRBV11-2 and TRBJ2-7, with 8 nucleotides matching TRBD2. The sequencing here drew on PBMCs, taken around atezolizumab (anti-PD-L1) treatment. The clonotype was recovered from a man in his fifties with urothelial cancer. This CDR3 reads CASSLTSGGGSYEQYF. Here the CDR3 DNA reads TGTGCCAGCAGCCTAACTAGCGGCGGGGGCTCCTACGAGCAGTACTTC.